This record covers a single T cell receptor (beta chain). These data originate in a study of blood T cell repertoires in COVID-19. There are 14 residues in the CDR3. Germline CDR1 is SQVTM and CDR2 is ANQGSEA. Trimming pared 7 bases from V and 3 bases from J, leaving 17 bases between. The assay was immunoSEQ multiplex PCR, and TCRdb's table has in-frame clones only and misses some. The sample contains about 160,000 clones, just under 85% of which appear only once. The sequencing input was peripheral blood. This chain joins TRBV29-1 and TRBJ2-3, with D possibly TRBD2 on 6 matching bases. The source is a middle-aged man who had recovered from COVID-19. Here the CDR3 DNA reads TGCAGCGGACGGAGGGCCGGAGGAACAGATACGCAGTATTTT. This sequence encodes CSGRRAGGTDTQYF.